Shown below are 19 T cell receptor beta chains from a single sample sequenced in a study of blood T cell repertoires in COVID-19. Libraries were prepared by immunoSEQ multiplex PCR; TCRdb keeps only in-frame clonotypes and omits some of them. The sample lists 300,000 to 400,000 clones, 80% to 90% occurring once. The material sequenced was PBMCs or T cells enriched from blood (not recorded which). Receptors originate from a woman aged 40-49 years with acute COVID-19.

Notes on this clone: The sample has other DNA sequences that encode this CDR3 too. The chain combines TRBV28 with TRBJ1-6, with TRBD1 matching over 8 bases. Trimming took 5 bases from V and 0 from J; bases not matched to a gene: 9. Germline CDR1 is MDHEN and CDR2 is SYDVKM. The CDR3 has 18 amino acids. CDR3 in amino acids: CASSPGQGGSSYNSPLHF. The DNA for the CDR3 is TGTGCCAGCAGTCCCGGACAGGGAGGAAGCTCCTATAATTCACCCCTCCACTTT. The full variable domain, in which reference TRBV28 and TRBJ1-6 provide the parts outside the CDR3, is DVKVTQSSRYLVKRTGEKVFLECVQDMDHENMFWYRQDPGLGLRLIYFSYDVKMKEKGDIPEGYSVSREKKERFSLILESASTNQTSMYLCASSPGQGGSSYNSPLHFGNGTRLTVT.

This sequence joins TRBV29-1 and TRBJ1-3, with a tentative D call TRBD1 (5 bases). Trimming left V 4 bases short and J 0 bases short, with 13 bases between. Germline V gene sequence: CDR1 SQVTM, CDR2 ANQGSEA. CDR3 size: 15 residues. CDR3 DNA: TGCAGCGTTGGGCAGGGAGGAGGCTCTGGAAACACCATATATTTT. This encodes CSVGQGGGSGNTIYF.

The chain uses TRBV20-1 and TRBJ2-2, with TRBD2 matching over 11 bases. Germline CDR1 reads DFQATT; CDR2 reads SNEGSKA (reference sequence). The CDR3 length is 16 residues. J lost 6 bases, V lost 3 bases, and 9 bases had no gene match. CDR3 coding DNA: TGCAGTGCTAGTCCTAGCGGGAGGAAAAACGCCGGGGAGCTGTTTTTT. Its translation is CSASPSGRKNAGELFF.

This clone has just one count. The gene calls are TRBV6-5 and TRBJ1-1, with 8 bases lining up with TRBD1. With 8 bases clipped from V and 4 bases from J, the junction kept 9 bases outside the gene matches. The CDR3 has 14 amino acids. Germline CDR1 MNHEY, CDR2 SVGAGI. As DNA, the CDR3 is TGTGCCAGCTCCTCATTTGACAGGGGCACTGAAGCTTTCTTT. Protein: CASSSFDRGTEAFF.

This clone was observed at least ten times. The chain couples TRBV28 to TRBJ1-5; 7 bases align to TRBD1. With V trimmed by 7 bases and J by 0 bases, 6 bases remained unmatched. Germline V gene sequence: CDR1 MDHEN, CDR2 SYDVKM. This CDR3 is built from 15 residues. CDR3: CASIWGTDSNQPQHF. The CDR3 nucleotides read TGTGCCAGCATCTGGGGGACAGATAGCAATCAGCCCCAGCATTTT.

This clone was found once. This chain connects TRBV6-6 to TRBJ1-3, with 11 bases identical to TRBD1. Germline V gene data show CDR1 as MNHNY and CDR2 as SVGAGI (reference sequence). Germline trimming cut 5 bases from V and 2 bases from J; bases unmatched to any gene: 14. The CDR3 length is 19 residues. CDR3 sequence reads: CASSRPGQGVDGAGNTIYF. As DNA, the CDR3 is TGTGCCAGCAGTCGGCCGGGACAGGGGGTGGATGGAGCTGGAAACACCATATATTTT.

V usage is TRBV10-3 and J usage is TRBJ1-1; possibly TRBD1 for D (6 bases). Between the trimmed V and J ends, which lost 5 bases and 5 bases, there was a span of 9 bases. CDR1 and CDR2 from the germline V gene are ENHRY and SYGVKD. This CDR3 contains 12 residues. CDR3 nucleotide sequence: TGTGCCATCAGTTACAGGGCTACTGAAGCTTTCTTT. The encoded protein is CAISYRATEAFF.

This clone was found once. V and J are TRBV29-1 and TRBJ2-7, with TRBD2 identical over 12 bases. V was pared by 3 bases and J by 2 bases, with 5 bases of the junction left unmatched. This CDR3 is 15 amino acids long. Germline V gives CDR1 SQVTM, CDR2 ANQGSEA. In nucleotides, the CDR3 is TGCAGCGTTGACTCCGGACTAGCGGGGACCTACGAGCAGTACTTC. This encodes CSVDSGLAGTYEQYF.

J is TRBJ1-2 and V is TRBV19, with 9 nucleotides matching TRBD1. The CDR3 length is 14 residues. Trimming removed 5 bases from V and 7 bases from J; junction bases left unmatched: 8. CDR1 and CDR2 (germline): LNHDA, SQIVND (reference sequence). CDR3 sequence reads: CASSFGTGSLGYTF. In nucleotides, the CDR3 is TGTGCCAGTAGTTTCGGGACAGGGTCCCTTGGCTACACCTTC.

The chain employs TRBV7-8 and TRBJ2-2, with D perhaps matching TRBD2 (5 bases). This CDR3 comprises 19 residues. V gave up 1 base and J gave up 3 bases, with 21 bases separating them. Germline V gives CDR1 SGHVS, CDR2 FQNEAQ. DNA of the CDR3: TGTGCCAGCAGCTTAGTAGTCGGGGAAAGGTCGGAGTACACCGGGGAGCTGTTTTTT. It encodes CASSLVVGERSEYTGELFF.

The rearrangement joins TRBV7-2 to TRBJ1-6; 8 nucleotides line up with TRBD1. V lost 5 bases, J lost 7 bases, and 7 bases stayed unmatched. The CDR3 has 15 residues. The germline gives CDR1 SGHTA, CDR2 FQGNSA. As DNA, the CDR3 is TGTGCCAGCAGCCCGAGGACAGGGTCGAATTCACCCCTCCACTTT. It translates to CASSPRTGSNSPLHF. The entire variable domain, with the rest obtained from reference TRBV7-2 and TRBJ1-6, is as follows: GAGVSQSPSNKVTEKGKDVELRCDPISGHTALYWYRQSLGQGLEFLIYFQGNSAPDKSGLPSDRFSAERTGGSVSTLTIQRTQQEDSAVYLCASSPRTGSNSPLHFGNGTRLTVT.

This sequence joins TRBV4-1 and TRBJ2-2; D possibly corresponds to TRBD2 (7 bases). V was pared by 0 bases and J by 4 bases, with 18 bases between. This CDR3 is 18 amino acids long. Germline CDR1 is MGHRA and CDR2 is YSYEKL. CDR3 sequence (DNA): TGCGCCAGCAGCCAAGATCGGTATACAGGGAGGGGCACCGGGGAGCTGTTTTTT. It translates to CASSQDRYTGRGTGELFF.

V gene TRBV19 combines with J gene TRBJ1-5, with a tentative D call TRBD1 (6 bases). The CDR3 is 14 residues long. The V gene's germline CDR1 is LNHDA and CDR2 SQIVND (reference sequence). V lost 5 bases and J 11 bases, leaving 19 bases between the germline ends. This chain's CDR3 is CASSETVGGGAQHF. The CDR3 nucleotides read TGTGCCAGTAGTGAGACAGTGGGAGGGGGAGCCCAGCATTTT.

CDR3 loop: CASSDGHGSSYEQYF. Written as DNA, the CDR3 is TGTGCCAGCTCCGATGGGCACGGAAGCTCCTACGAGCAGTACTTC. This chain links TRBV18 with TRBJ2-7, with D hard to call. Per the germline V gene, CDR1 is KGHSH and CDR2 is LQKENI. The CDR3 is made up of 15 amino acids. V was cut by 6 bases and J by 0 bases, with 15 bases left in between.

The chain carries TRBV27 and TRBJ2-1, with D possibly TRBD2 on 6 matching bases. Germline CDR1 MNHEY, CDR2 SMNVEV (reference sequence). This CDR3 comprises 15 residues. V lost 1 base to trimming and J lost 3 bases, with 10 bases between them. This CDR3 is CASSLYVGGYNEQFF. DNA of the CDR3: TGTGCCAGCAGTTTATACGTGGGGGGCTACAATGAGCAGTTCTTC.

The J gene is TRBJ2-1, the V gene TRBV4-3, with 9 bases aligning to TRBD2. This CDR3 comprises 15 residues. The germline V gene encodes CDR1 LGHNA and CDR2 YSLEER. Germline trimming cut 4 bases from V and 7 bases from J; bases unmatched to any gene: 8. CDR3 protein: CASSLGGGASNEQFF. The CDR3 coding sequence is TGCGCCAGCAGCCTCGGCGGGGGGGCCTCGAATGAGCAGTTCTTC.

CDR3 sequence: CASSLGLSLYNEQFF. In DNA, the CDR3 is TGTGCCAGCAGCTTGGGGTTGAGCCTCTACAATGAGCAGTTCTTC. V usage is TRBV5-8 and J usage is TRBJ2-1, with D unresolved. The CDR3 totals 15 residues. With 0 bases removed from V and 3 bases from J, the gap between germline ends came to 10 bases. The V gene's germline CDR1 is SGHTS and CDR2 YDEGEE.

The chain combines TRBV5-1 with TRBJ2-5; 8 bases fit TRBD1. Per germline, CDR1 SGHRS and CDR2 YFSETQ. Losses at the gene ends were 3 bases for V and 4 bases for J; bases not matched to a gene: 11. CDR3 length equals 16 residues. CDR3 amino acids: CASSSSEFDRGETQYF. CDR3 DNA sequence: TGCGCCAGCAGCTCCTCAGAATTTGACAGGGGAGAGACCCAGTACTTC.

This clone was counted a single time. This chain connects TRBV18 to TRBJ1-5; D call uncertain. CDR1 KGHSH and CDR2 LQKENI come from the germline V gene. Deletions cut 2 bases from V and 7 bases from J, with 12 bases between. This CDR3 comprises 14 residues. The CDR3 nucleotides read TGTGCCAGCTCACCAGGGCGGGGAGTGCAGCCCCAGCATTTT. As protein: CASSPGRGVQPQHF.